This T cell receptor beta chain is from a study of neurological immune-mediated disorders. The V and J ends lost 4 bases and 7 bases respectively, with 8 bases between them. This CDR3 comprises 13 residues. Germline CDR1 is SGHVS and CDR2 is FNYEAQ. In this sample, this clonotype turned up many times. Template-switch 5'RACE cDNA synthesis added a 10-nucleotide unique molecular identifier. Every sequencing run generated over 190 million TCR-beta sequences from 15-18 subjects. TCRdb reprocessed the 5' RACE reads via MiXCR and lists one record per CDR3 protein. The sample shows tens of thousands of distinct CDR3 sequences, roughly 3.7% of them seen only once.

The chain couples TRBV7-6 to TRBJ1-6; no definite D call. Sequencing used PBMCs. This TCR was sampled from a man in his forties or fifties with multiple sclerosis. The CDR3 DNA follows: TGTGCCAGCAGCTCCTACGTGAATTCACCCCTCCACTTT. This translates into CASSSYVNSPLHF.